This T cell receptor beta chain came from a study of T-cell memory formation after mild COVID-19. About the research overall: Largely, TCR clusters stayed within a single donor. Points from the study as a whole: Memory from before infection featured some responding clones, which suggests cross-reactive memory joined.

Germline V gives CDR1 SGDLS, CDR2 YYNGEE. CDR3 size: 15 residues. V lost 4 bases, J lost 2 bases, and 13 bases lay in between. Using constant-segment primers, 5'RACE produced TCR alpha and TCR beta cDNA libraries carrying sample barcodes and UMIs. From the 5' RACE reads, TCRdb called clonotypes with MiXCR, one entry per CDR3 protein. Seen here are a few hundred thousand distinct CDR3 sequences, 8% to 9% observed once, and the top ten hold approximately 23%. Regarding this clonotype: Its cognate antigen is unknown.

The sample comprised PBMCs or a T cell subset sorted from them (not recorded which). The clonotype originates from a man aged 18-30 years who had mild COVID-19 (a few samples of this study predate the infection). Cell type and time point are not known. This rearrangement joins TRBV9 to TRBJ1-5; possibly TRBD1 for D (6 bases). CDR3 in DNA: TGTGCCAGCAGCCCGACAGGAAACGGCAATCAGCCCCAGCATTTT. As protein: CASSPTGNGNQPQHF.